The 19 T cell receptor beta chains below all came from one sample that was sequenced in a study of T cell clonality in common variable immunodeficiency. Profiling relied on immunoSEQ multiplex PCR, and the TCRdb table lists in-frame clones only, not all of them. Altogether about 60,000 clones were found in the sample, and no singletons occur. Sequenced sample: peripheral blood mononuclear cells. The receptors originated from a person aged 18 to 75 in good health.

This clone was observed at least ten times. The read ends 3 residues before the CDR3 terminus; that terminus is restored from the germline J gene. This chain joins TRBV4-1 and TRBJ1-1, with a tentative D call TRBD1 (6 bases). The CDR3 runs 14 residues. CDR1 and CDR2 (germline): MGHRA, YSYEKL. V lost 8 bases and J 1 base, leaving 14 bases between the germline ends. The covered CDR3 bases are TGCGCCAGCTCCCATCTGGGACAGAACACTGAA. The encoded protein is CASSHLGQNTE. The CDR3, in full, reads CASSHLGQNTEAFF.

This clone was found many times. The read finishes 3 residues shy of the CDR3 end, and the germline J gene is used to complete it. This rearrangement joins TRBV2 to TRBJ2-1; 7 nucleotides match TRBD2. The CDR3 runs to 16 residues. CDR1 is SNHLY and CDR2 is FYNNEI in the germline V gene. V lost 2 bases and J lost 0; bases outside the gene matches: 4. The CDR3 bases that were read are TGTGCCAGCAGTGAAACGGGCGGGAGCTCCTACAATGAG. It encodes CASSETGGSSYNE. The CDR3 in its entirety is CASSETGGSSYNEQFF.

This clone was recorded many times. The CDR3 end is not reached by the read, which stops 3 residues before it; the germline J gene fills it in. The chain combines TRBV18 with TRBJ1-4, with 8 nucleotides matching TRBD1. The CDR3 runs to 15 residues. The V segment lost 6 bases and the J segment 8 bases; nucleotides outside the gene matches: 11. CDR1 KGHSH and CDR2 LQKENI come from the germline V gene. The CDR3 is CASSLGTGDREKLFF. Incomplete CDR3 DNA: TGTGCCAGCTCCCTTGGGACAGGTGATCGGGAAAAA.

Ten or more counts support this clone. The read comes to an end 3 residues before the CDR3 does, leaving the germline J gene to fill in the end. The V call is TRBV6-2 or TRBV6-3, the J call TRBJ2-2; 7 nucleotides line up with TRBD2. CDR1 is MNHEY, CDR2 SVGEGT, per germline. The CDR3 length is 13 residues. The V segment lost 6 bases and the J segment 6 bases; nucleotides outside the gene matches: 4. The chain's CDR3 is CASSQRGAGELFF. The part of the CDR3 DNA that was read is TGTGCCAGCAGCCAACGGGGGGCCGGGGAG.

About this clone itself: The read ends 3 residues early relative to the CDR3; the germline J gene fills the gap. The chain employs TRBV30 and TRBJ2-4; 8 nucleotides line up with TRBD1. Germline V gives CDR1 GTSNPN, CDR2 SVGIG (reference sequence). CDR3 size: 13 residues. The CDR3 DNA, read in part, is TGTGCCCATACCGACAGGGGCGACTATGGT. The encoded protein is CAHTDRGDYG. The whole CDR3 protein is CAHTDRGDYGQYF.

In its sample, this clone was seen many times. Coverage ceases 3 residues before the CDR3 finishes, and the germline J gene fills in the end. This chain joins TRBV30 and TRBJ1-5; the D is unclear. V was trimmed by 5 bases and J by 6 bases, leaving 14 bases between them. CDR3 length equals 13 residues. In germline, CDR1 is GTSNPN, CDR2 SVGIG (reference sequence). CDR3 DNA (partial): TGTGCCTGGGGACTCAAGTCTGGTCAGCCC. Its protein product is CAWGLKSGQP. The CDR3 reads in full as CAWGLKSGQPQHF.

In this sample, this clone turned up many times. Read data end 3 residues before the CDR3 end; the end is taken from the germline J gene. The genes are TRBV20-1 and TRBJ1-5, with 7 bases identical to TRBD1. This CDR3 region has 18 residues. J gave up 2 bases and V 4 bases, and 17 bases lay outside the gene matches. Germline V gene lookup returns CDR1 DFQATT and CDR2 SNEGSKA (reference sequence). Partial CDR3 DNA: TGCAGTGCTAAGACAGCGACAGGGTCAATTTTGCGCAATCAGCCC. It is translated as CSAKTATGSILRNQP. The complete CDR3 protein is CSAKTATGSILRNQPQHF.

This clone has a count of ten or more. The read stops 3 residues short of the end of the CDR3; the missing end is completed from the germline J gene. V and J are TRBV20-1 and TRBJ2-5, with D tentatively TRBD1 (6 bases). The CDR3 runs 12 residues. From germline, CDR1 is DFQATT and CDR2 SNEGSKA (reference sequence). V lost 6 bases to trimming and J lost 2 bases, with 10 bases between them. Partial CDR3 DNA: TGCAGTGCCCCGGGACAACAAGAGACC. It codes for CSAPGQQET. The full CDR3 protein is CSAPGQQETQYF.

This clone has ten or more counts. The CDR3 end is not reached by the read, which stops 3 residues before it; the germline J gene fills it in. The gene calls are TRBV5-1 and TRBJ1-4; 7 nucleotides line up with TRBD1. V dropped 0 bases and J dropped 5; count of bases not matched to a gene: 1. The germline CDR1 and CDR2 sequences are SGHRS and YFSETQ. The CDR3 has 14 amino acids. CDR3: CASSLGTGNEKLFF. The part of the CDR3 DNA that was read is TGCGCCAGCAGCTTGGGGACAGGCAATGAAAAA.

On this clone itself: The read terminates 3 residues ahead of where the CDR3 ends, so the germline J gene completes it. This rearrangement joins TRBV5-5 to TRBJ2-2; D gene unclear. The CDR3 is made up of 14 amino acids. Trimming took 3 bases from V and 5 from J, leaving 11 bases between them. The germline V gene encodes CDR1 SGHKS and CDR2 YYEKEE (reference sequence). CDR3 DNA, as far as it was read: TGTGCCAGCAGCTCCACAGCTACTACCGGGGAG. This codes for CASSSTATTGE. The full-length CDR3 reads as CASSSTATTGELFF.

This clone was seen at least ten times. The CDR3 loop reads CASRSGGLGYEQYF. The covered CDR3 bases are TGTGCCAGCAGATCAGGGGGCTTAGGCTACGAG. This chain links TRBV12-3 or TRBV12-4 with TRBJ2-7, with 8 bases matching TRBD1. The read ends 3 residues early relative to the CDR3; the germline J gene fills the gap. Trimming took 6 bases from V and 3 from J; bases not matched to a gene: 7. The CDR3 has 14 residues.

This clone occurred many times. The read gets to within 3 residues of the CDR3 end, and the germline J gene fills in the rest. The J gene is TRBJ1-2, the V gene TRBV20-1; TRBD1 might be the D (6 bases). Per the germline V gene, CDR1 is DFQATT and CDR2 is SNEGSKA (reference sequence). Trimming took off 1 base at V and 4 bases at J, with 16 bases between the two ends. The CDR3 consists of 15 residues. CDR3 DNA, as far as it was read: TGCAGTGCTAGAGGGTCACAGGGATATAGCTATGGC. As protein: CSARGSQGYSYG. The entire CDR3 reads CSARGSQGYSYGYTF.

A note on this clone: The sequence runs out 3 residues before the end of the CDR3; the remainder is reconstructed from the germline J gene. The chain joins TRBV18 to TRBJ2-2, with D perhaps matching TRBD1 (6 bases). Germline assignment: CDR1 KGHSH and CDR2 LQKENI. V was pared by 2 bases and J by 1 base, with 8 bases between. The CDR3 has 15 amino acids. The CDR3 reads CASSPLDRNTGELFF. CDR3 bases read: TGTGCCAGCTCACCATTGGACAGGAACACCGGGGAG.

This clone was recorded many times. The read gets to within 3 residues of the CDR3 end, and the germline J gene fills in the rest. The rearrangement joins TRBV5-1 to TRBJ1-4, with 7 nucleotides matching TRBD1. Germline CDR1 reads SGHRS; CDR2 reads YFSETQ. The V gene end was trimmed by 4 bases and the J gene end by 6 bases; junction bases not matched to a gene: 3. The CDR3 covers 13 residues. The DNA read from the CDR3 is TGCGCCAGCAGCCCCGGACAGGATGAAAAA. It translates to CASSPGQDEK. The CDR3 as a whole reads CASSPGQDEKLFF. The complete variable domain, with remaining parts taken from reference TRBV5-1 and TRBJ1-4, reads KAGVTQTPRYLIKTRGQQVTLSCSPISGHRSVSWYQQTPGQGLQFLFEYFSETQRNKGNFPGRFSGRQFSNSRSEMNVSTLELGDSALYLCASSPGQDEKLFFGSGTQLSVL.

This clone came up many times. The read comes to an end 3 residues before the CDR3 does, leaving the germline J gene to fill in the end. J is TRBJ1-4 and V is TRBV19, with 11 bases fitting TRBD1. Germline assignment: CDR1 LNHDA and CDR2 SQIVND (reference sequence). This CDR3 contains 19 residues. The trim removed 5 bases at V and 1 base at J, leaving 12 bases unmatched. CDR3 protein: CASSPRRDRGKGTNEKLFF. CDR3 DNA (partial): TGTGCCAGTAGTCCACGGAGGGACAGGGGGAAGGGAACTAATGAAAAA.

At least ten counts were recorded for this clone. The sequenced fragment ends 3 residues before the CDR3 boundary, so the rest is inferred from the germline J gene. The chain couples TRBV4-1 to TRBJ2-1; 10 positions match TRBD2. V was pared by 4 bases and J by 5 bases, with 8 bases of the junction left unmatched. From germline, CDR1 is MGHRA and CDR2 YSYEKL. This CDR3 spans 16 amino acids. The CDR3: CASSPGLADPHNEQFF. The part of the CDR3 DNA that was read is TGCGCCAGCAGCCCCGGACTAGCGGACCCCCACAATGAG.

On this clone itself: Read data end 3 residues before the CDR3 end; the end is taken from the germline J gene. V usage is TRBV19 and J usage is TRBJ1-2; no clear D. The germline gives CDR1 LNHDA, CDR2 SQIVND (reference sequence). The CDR3 is made up of 14 amino acids. CDR3 DNA (partial): TGTGCCAGTAGTCTCCCCAATTCCTATCGGGGC. Protein: CASSLPNSYRG. The entire CDR3 is CASSLPNSYRGYTF.

The CDR3: CASSLVGGNTGELFF. CDR3 bases read: TGCGCCAGCAGCTTGGTAGGCGGGAACACCGGGGAG. The rearrangement links TRBV5-1 to TRBJ2-2; the D is unclear. The read terminates 3 residues ahead of where the CDR3 ends, so the germline J gene completes it. This CDR3 region has 15 residues. The ends were cut back, 0 bases at V and 1 base at J, with 7 bases in the middle. The germline CDR1 and CDR2 sequences are SGHRS and YFSETQ.

This clone was seen at least ten times. The sequence runs out 3 residues before the end of the CDR3; the remainder is reconstructed from the germline J gene. The V gene is TRBV29-1, the J gene TRBJ1-1; D unresolved. CDR1 and CDR2 from the germline V gene are SQVTM and ANQGSEA. Trimming pared 6 bases from V and 0 bases from J, leaving 14 bases between. The CDR3 is made up of 14 amino acids. The covered CDR3 bases are TGCAGCGTGAGGCCACATCCCCTGAACACTGAA. Its protein product is CSVRPHPLNTE. The entire CDR3 reads CSVRPHPLNTEAFF.